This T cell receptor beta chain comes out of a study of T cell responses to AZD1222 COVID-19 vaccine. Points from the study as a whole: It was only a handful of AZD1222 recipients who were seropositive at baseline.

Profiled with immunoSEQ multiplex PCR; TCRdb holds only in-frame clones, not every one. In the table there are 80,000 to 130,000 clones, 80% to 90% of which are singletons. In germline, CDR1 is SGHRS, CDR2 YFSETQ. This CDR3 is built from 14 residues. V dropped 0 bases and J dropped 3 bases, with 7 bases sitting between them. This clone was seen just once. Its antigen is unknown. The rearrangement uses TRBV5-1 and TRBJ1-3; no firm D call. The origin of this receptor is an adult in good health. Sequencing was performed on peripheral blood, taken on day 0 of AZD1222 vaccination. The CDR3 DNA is TGCGCCAGCAGCTTGGAAGGCAGTGGAAACACCATATATTTT. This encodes CASSLEGSGNTIYF. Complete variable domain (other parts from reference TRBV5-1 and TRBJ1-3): KAGVTQTPRYLIKTRGQQVTLSCSPISGHRSVSWYQQTPGQGLQFLFEYFSETQRNKGNFPGRFSGRQFSNSRSEMNVSTLELGDSALYLCASSLEGSGNTIYFGEGSWLTVV.